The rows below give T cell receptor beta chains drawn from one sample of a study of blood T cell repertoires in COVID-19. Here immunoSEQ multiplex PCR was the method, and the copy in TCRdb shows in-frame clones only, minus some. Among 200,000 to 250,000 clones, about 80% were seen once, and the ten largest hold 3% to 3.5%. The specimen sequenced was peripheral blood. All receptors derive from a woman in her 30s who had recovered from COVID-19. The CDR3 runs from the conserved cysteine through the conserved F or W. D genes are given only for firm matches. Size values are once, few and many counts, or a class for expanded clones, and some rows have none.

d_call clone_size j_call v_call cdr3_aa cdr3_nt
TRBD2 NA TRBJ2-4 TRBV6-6 CASSLKPGLAGDGAKNIQYF TGTGCCAGCAGTCTTAAACCGGGACTAGCGGGAGATGGAGCCAAAAACATTCAGTACTTC
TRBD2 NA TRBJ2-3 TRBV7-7 CASSPGTSGSADTQYF TGTGCCAGCAGCCCGGGGACTAGCGGGAGCGCAGATACGCAGTATTTT
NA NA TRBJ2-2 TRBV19 CASSIGGSLPGELFF TGTGCCAGTAGTATCGGAGGCAGTTTACCCGGGGAGCTGTTTTTT
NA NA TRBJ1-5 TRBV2 CASRGTNNQPQHF TGTGCCAGCAGAGGGACAAACAATCAGCCCCAGCATTTT
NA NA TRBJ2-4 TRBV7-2 CASNRQEKNIQYF TGTGCCAGCAACCGACAGGAGAAAAACATTCAGTACTTC
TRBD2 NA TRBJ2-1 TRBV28 CASSPGLAGNEQFF TGTGCCAGCAGTCCTGGACTAGCGGGCAATGAGCAGTTCTTC
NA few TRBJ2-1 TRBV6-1 CASSESGRDEQFF TGTGCCAGCAGTGAAAGCGGGCGCGATGAGCAGTTCTTC
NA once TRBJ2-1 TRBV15 CATSRGPPLSNEQFF TGTGCCACCAGCAGGGGCCCGCCTTTAAGTAATGAGCAGTTCTTC
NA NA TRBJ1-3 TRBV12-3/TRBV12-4 CASSGSGNTIYF TGTGCCAGCAGCGGCTCTGGAAACACCATATATTTT
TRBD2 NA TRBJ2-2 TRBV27 CASSLSPASGSRGGELFF TGTGCCAGCAGTTTATCGCCTGCTAGCGGGAGTCGCGGCGGGGAGCTGTTTTTT
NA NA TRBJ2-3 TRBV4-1 CASSQGLSGPYTDTQYF TGCGCCAGCAGCCAAGGGCTTAGCGGTCCCTACACAGATACGCAGTATTTT
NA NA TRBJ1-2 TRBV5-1 CASSSAYRTLGYTF TGCGCCAGCAGCTCCGCCTACAGGACCCTGGGCTACACCTTC
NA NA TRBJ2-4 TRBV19 CASSPGSGVVKNIQYF TGTGCCAGTAGCCCGGGATCGGGAGTCGTAAAAAACATTCAGTACTTC
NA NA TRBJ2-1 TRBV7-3 CASSGGSPKFF TGTGCCAGTTCCGGAGGGTCGCCGAAGTTCTTC
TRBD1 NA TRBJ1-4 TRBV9 CASSVGTGAEKLFF TGTGCCAGCAGCGTAGGGACAGGGGCTGAAAAACTGTTTTTT
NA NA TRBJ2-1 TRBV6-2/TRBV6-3 CASSTLDEQFF TGTGCCAGCAGTACTCTTGATGAGCAGTTCTTC
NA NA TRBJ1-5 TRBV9 CASSDSRGQPQHF TGTGCCAGCAGCGACTCGCGGGGTCAGCCCCAGCATTTT
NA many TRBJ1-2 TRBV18 CASSPPPEGSYGYTF TGTGCCAGCTCACCACCGCCTGAGGGATCCTATGGCTACACCTTC
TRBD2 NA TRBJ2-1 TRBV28 CASRKREYNEQFF TGTGCCAGCAGAAAGCGGGAGTACAATGAGCAGTTCTTC
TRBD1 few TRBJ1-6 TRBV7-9 CASSGDRGNSPLHF TGTGCCAGCAGCGGTGACAGGGGTAATTCACCCCTCCACTTT
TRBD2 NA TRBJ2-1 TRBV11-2 CASSPYSGTYNEQFF TGTGCCAGCAGCCCCTATAGCGGGACCTACAATGAGCAGTTCTTC
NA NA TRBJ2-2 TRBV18 CASSPPQDRNTGELFF TGTGCCAGCTCACCACCCCAGGACAGGAACACCGGGGAGCTGTTTTTT
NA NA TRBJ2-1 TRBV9 CASSGQGNSYNEQFF TGTGCCAGCAGCGGGCAGGGGAACTCCTACAATGAGCAGTTCTTC